What follows are 17 T cell receptor beta chains derived from one specimen sequenced in a study of shared clonotypes between healthy human individuals (TCRdb year 2020). To prepare the library, the immunoSEQ multiplex PCR assay was applied. Not all clones reach the TCRdb copy of this immuneACCESS table, which keeps in-frame sequences only. Checked studies attribute under half of the gap to unresolved V genes and leave the rest unexplained. This sample holds some 500,000 clones; about 74% were observed only once. The ten top clones hold about 12% of the sample. Sequences were obtained from PBMCs. Receptors originate from a woman between 40 and 50 years old in good health. Some clones in this sample may be carry-over from other donors' samples.

The count of this clone is one. This chain connects TRBV28 to TRBJ1-1; D may be TRBD1 (5 bases). With 7 bases removed from V and 11 bases from J, the gap between germline ends came to 17 bases. This CDR3 spans 12 amino acids. Germline V gene data show CDR1 as MDHEN and CDR2 as SYDVKM. CDR3 sequence (DNA): TGTGCCAGCACTACCAATACAGGACTGGCTTTCTTT. The encoded protein is CASTTNTGLAFF.

Concerning this clone: With a far larger clone one base away, a read error is the likely cause. Different DNA sequences within this sample yield the same CDR3. The chain has TRBV4-3 and TRBJ1-2; D call uncertain. The V gene's germline CDR1 is LGHNA and CDR2 YSLEER. The CDR3 covers 16 residues. The CDR3 region is CASSQGLTETNYGYTF. The CDR3 nucleotides are TGCGCCAGCAGCCAAGGTCTAACAGAGACTAACTATGGTTACACCTTC.

The chain has TRBV7-2 and TRBJ2-7, with TRBD1 identical over 7 bases. V lost 1 base, J lost 0 bases, and 6 bases stayed unmatched. CDR3 length equals 16 residues. The germline V gene encodes CDR1 SGHTA and CDR2 FQGNSA. The CDR3 region is CASSLVASGGSYEQYF. The CDR3 region has the DNA TGTGCCAGCAGCTTAGTGGCCTCAGGGGGCTCCTACGAGCAGTACTTC.

This clone was detected once. The CDR3 bases are TGCAGTGCTAGAGAACTGAATACGCAGTATTTT. It specifies CSARELNTQYF. The V and J genes are TRBV20-1 and TRBJ2-3; D is unresolved. The V end lost 0 bases, the J end lost 7 bases, and 5 bases lay between the germline ends. The CDR3 spans 11 residues. Germline CDR1 reads DFQATT; CDR2 reads SNEGSKA (reference sequence).

This chain connects TRBV19 to TRBJ2-7; D uncertain. The CDR3 is 15 residues long. CDR1 and CDR2 (germline): LNHDA, SQIVND (reference sequence). Trimming shortened V by 4 bases and J by 2 bases, and 15 bases separated the two germline ends. CDR3 sequence: CASSKRHSLTYEQYF. For the CDR3, the DNA is TGTGCCAGTAGTAAACGCCACTCCCTAACCTACGAGCAGTACTTC.

V usage is TRBV19 and J usage is TRBJ2-2; TRBD2 is a possible D gene (7 bases). The CDR3 consists of 16 residues. Germline-derived CDR1 and CDR2 are LNHDA and SQIVND (reference sequence). V gave up 6 bases and J gave up 2 bases, with 16 bases separating them. The CDR3 here is CASRSGGKANTGELFF. The CDR3 DNA follows: TGTGCCAGTAGGTCGGGGGGCAAAGCCAACACCGGGGAGCTGTTTTTT.

This clone came up a few times. The chain recombines TRBV18 with TRBJ2-7; either TRBD1 or TRBD2 may supply D (6 bases each). Germline V lookup: CDR1 KGHSH, CDR2 LQKENI. The V end lost 3 bases, the J end lost 5 bases, and 17 bases lay between the germline ends. This CDR3 contains 15 residues. The CDR3 spells CASSPPGASSHEQYF. For the CDR3, the DNA is TGTGCCAGCTCACCTCCGGGGGCTAGTAGCCACGAGCAGTACTTC.

The rearrangement uses TRBV9 and TRBJ2-7, with TRBD1 identical over 8 bases. This CDR3 has 15 amino acids. The V gene's germline CDR1 is SGDLS and CDR2 YYNGEE. The V segment lost 0 bases and the J segment 0 bases; nucleotides outside the gene matches: 2. The CDR3 DNA is TGTGCCAGCAGCGTAGGACAGGGGCGCTCCTACGAGCAGTACTTC. Its translation: CASSVGQGRSYEQYF.

The rearrangement joins TRBV5-4 to TRBJ2-7; 8 nucleotides line up with TRBD1. Losses at the gene ends were 4 bases for V and 3 bases for J; bases not matched to a gene: 9. Germline V gives CDR1 SGHNT, CDR2 YYREEE (reference sequence). The CDR3 sequence is 15 residues long. Here the CDR3 reads CASSSYRGTNYEQYF. In DNA, the CDR3 is TGTGCCAGCAGCAGCTACAGGGGGACCAACTACGAGCAGTACTTC.

Note on this clone: The junction shows a germline mismatch at one end, possibly a read error. The chain is built from TRBV9 and TRBJ2-2; TRBD2 matches 12 bases. CDR1 and CDR2 (germline): SGDLS, YYNGEE. The CDR3 extends over 15 amino acids. CDR3 sequence reads: CASSSGLAGLGKLFF. CDR3 bases: TGTGCCAGCAGCTCGGGACTAGCGGGCCTCGGGAAGCTGTTTTTT.

V gene TRBV5-1 combines with J gene TRBJ1-3, with D unclear. The CDR3 contains 15 residues. The germline gives CDR1 SGHRS, CDR2 YFSETQ. Trimming left V 2 bases short and J 0 bases short, with 9 bases between. Here the CDR3 reads CASSLRRNSGNTIYF. Written as DNA, the CDR3 is TGCGCCAGCAGCTTACGACGGAACTCTGGAAACACCATATATTTT.

The rearrangement joins TRBV11-2 to TRBJ2-6, with 8 nucleotides matching TRBD1. The CDR3 runs 15 residues. J gave up 3 bases and V 5 bases, and 3 bases lay outside the gene matches. Germline CDR1 and CDR2: SGHAT and FQNNGV. The CDR3 region has the DNA TGTGCCAGCAGCACCAGGGGGCTTGGGGCCAACGTCCTGACTTTC. This translates into CASSTRGLGANVLTF.

This clone was observed a handful of times. A single base separates this from a much larger clone, so it may be a read error. The identical CDR3 is also encoded by other nucleotide sequences in the sample. The chain has TRBV27 and TRBJ2-3; D may be TRBD1 (6 bases). Germline CDR1 and CDR2: MNHEY and SMNVEV (reference sequence). The CDR3 loop spans 16 amino acids. Trimming removed 6 bases at V and 4 bases at J, with 20 bases between. The CDR3 protein is CASSFSLDRRPDTQYF. The CDR3 DNA follows: TGTGCCAGCAGCTTTTCCCTAGACAGGAGACCAGATACGCAGTATTTT.

The rearrangement joins TRBV28 to TRBJ1-1, with D uncertain. Per the germline V gene, CDR1 is MDHEN and CDR2 is SYDVKM. Trimming took off 4 bases at V and 1 base at J, with 13 bases between the two ends. This CDR3 region has 15 residues. DNA of the CDR3: TGTGCCAGCAGTTCCCCGGCCGGCTCGAACACTGAAGCTTTCTTT. Its protein is CASSSPAGSNTEAFF.

This sequence joins TRBV19 and TRBJ2-2; D remains ambiguous. Looked up from germline, CDR1 is LNHDA and CDR2 is SQIVND (reference sequence). V was clipped by 3 bases and J by 6 bases, with 2 bases between them. The CDR3 length is 11 residues. The DNA for the CDR3 is TGTGCCAGTAGTATCCCCGGGGAGCTGTTTTTT. Translating it yields CASSIPGELFF.

Of note for this clone: A far larger clone is one nucleotide away, so this likely arose from a read error. The J gene is TRBJ1-1, the V gene TRBV5-1; D is uncertain. CDR3 length equals 14 residues. CDR1 SGHRS and CDR2 YFSETQ come from the germline V gene. CDR3 region: CASGLVAMNTEAFF. In DNA form, the CDR3 reads TGCGCCAGCGGCTTGGTTGCAATGAACACTGAAGCTTTCTTT.

Comments on this clone: Since a much larger clone is just one base distant, this may be a read error. The gene calls are TRBV7-8 and TRBJ2-1; TRBD2 might be the D (6 bases). This CDR3 comprises 13 residues. The V gene's germline CDR1 is SGHVS and CDR2 FQNEAQ. V lost 5 bases and J lost 9, with 14 bases in between. The CDR3 is CASSLGTFGEQFF. The CDR3 nucleotides are TGTGCCAGCAGCCTCGGGACTTTTGGTGAGCAGTTCTTC.